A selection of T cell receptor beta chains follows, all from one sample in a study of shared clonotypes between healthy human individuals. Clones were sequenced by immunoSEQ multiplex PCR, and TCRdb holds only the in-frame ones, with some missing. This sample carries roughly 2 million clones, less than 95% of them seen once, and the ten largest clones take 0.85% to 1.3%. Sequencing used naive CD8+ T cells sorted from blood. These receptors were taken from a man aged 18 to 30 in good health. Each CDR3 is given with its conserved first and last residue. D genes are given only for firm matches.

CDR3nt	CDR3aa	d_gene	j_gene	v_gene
TGTGCCACTAGACAGGGAGGGGCTGAAGCTTTCTTT	CATRQGGAEAFF	TRBD1	TRBJ1-1	TRBV10-3
TGTGCCAGCAGCCCCGCTGTAGGCTACGAGCAGTACTTC	CASSPAVGYEQYF	-	TRBJ2-7	TRBV9
TGTGCCAGCAGCCTGAGCGGAGGGGGGCGCGGGGAGACCCAGTACTTC	CASSLSGGGRGETQYF	-	TRBJ2-5	TRBV7-9
TGTGCCAGCAGGGACAGCTTCTACGAGCAGTACTTC	CASRDSFYEQYF	-	TRBJ2-7	TRBV6-1
TGTGCCAGCAGCCCCCCGGACAGGGGCTGGGGTGAAGCTTTCTTT	CASSPPDRGWGEAFF	TRBD1	TRBJ1-1	TRBV11-1
TGCAGCGTCCCTGTCGGACAGTCCTACAATGAGCAGTTCTTC	CSVPVGQSYNEQFF	-	TRBJ2-1	TRBV29-1
TGCGCCAGCAGCCAAGTATTGGGTGGAGGTGGCTACACCTTC	CASSQVLGGGGYTF	-	TRBJ1-2	TRBV4-1
TGTGCCAGCAGCTTAGTTTCGAGCGCTGAGCAGTTCTTC	CASSLVSSAEQFF	-	TRBJ2-1	TRBV11-3
TGCGCCAGCAGCCAAGACCCTAGCGGCACAGATACGCAGTATTTT	CASSQDPSGTDTQYF	-	TRBJ2-3	TRBV4-3
TGCGCCATCCCGACACTAACTTACGAGCAGTACTTC	CAIPTLTYEQYF	-	TRBJ2-7	TRBV4-3
TGTGCCAGCAGCTGGGGGGCCGCGGACACCATATATTTT	CASSWGAADTIYF	-	TRBJ1-3	TRBV11-2
TGTGCCAGCAGTTACCAGTATAGCACAGATACGCAGTATTTT	CASSYQYSTDTQYF	-	TRBJ2-3	TRBV27
TGCGCCAGCAGCCAAGGTTTAGTTTCGAACACTGAAGCTTTCTTT	CASSQGLVSNTEAFF	-	TRBJ1-1	TRBV4-1
TGTGCCAGTAGTATAACCTTTCGGAGGGAGGGCCTGGGAGAGACCCAGTACTTC	CASSITFRREGLGETQYF	TRBD2	TRBJ2-5	TRBV19